This TCR beta chain came from a study of early T cells in non-severe SARS-CoV-2 infection. Background on the study: Chains from this unsorted whole-blood bulk RNA could not be paired. General study results and limits: A preference for anti-spike CD8 responses marked VDJdb matching, which missed private and CD4 specificities.

cDNA molecules, individually, were tagged with unique molecular identifiers. Each CDR3 protein gets one entry after TCRdb re-called the 5' RACE reads with MiXCR. The sample carries some 89,000 distinct CDR3 sequences, 9.5% to 11% recorded once. This clonotype has ten or more counts. Antigen unknown. V lost 0 bases to trimming and J lost 6 bases; unmatched junction nucleotides: 8. Germline loops: CDR1 SGHTA, CDR2 FQGTGA. The CDR3 is 16 amino acids. The V call is TRBV7-3, the J call TRBJ2-1; TRBD2 agrees at 7 bases. This TCR was sampled from an adult who was a healthcare worker with PCR-confirmed SARS-CoV-2 infection or an uninfected control (not recorded which). Specimen: whole blood, collected at baseline. CDR3 sequence: CASSLTALAETNEQFF. The CDR3 nucleotides read TGTGCCAGCAGCTTAACTGCCCTAGCGGAAACCAATGAGCAGTTCTTC.